A single sample is the source of the 30 T cell receptor beta chains below, sequenced in a study of T cells and copy number aberrations in small-cell lung cancer. The table came from immunoSEQ multiplex PCR; TCRdb's copy has only in-frame clones and leaves some out. The sample lists under 8,000 clones; roughly four fifths were seen once. The sequenced material came from normal tissue next to the tumor. The receptors were gathered from a woman aged 50 to 60 with small cell lung cancer.

Details on this clone: The junction and the germline gene differ at one end; a read error may be behind it. Within the sample, other DNA sequences also encode this same CDR3. This sequence joins TRBV7-9 and TRBJ2-4; D is unresolved. CDR1 and CDR2 (germline): SEHNR, FQNEAQ (reference sequence). The CDR3 extends over 11 amino acids. In DNA, the CDR3 is TGTGCCAGCAGTGCCATAAACATTCAGTACTTC. Protein product: CASSAINIQYF.

V and J are TRBV5-4 and TRBJ1-1; D might be TRBD1 (6 bases). V was trimmed by 3 bases and J by 0 bases, leaving 6 bases between them. The germline gives CDR1 SGHNT, CDR2 YYREEE (reference sequence). This CDR3 spans 13 amino acids. CDR3 sequence (DNA): TGTGCCAGCAGCTGGACAGTGAACACTGAAGCTTTCTTT. It encodes CASSWTVNTEAFF.

The chain combines TRBV20-1 with TRBJ2-7; D unresolved. V was trimmed by 6 bases and J by 1 base, leaving 7 bases between them. This CDR3 has 11 amino acids. The germline V gene encodes CDR1 DFQATT and CDR2 SNEGSKA (reference sequence). CDR3 residues: CSARDSYEQYF. Here the CDR3 DNA reads TGCAGTGCAAGGGATTCCTACGAGCAGTACTTC.

The chain joins TRBV5-8 to TRBJ2-6; TRBD1 aligns across 12 bases. The J segment lost 2 bases and the V segment lost 4 bases, leaving 4 bases of the junction unmatched. The CDR3 has 17 amino acids. Germline CDR1 SGHTS, CDR2 YDEGEE. The CDR3 spells CASSGGQGAAGANVLTF. The CDR3 nucleotides read TGTGCCAGCAGCGGGGGACAGGGGGCGGCTGGGGCCAACGTCCTGACTTTC.

In this sample, this clone turned up a few times. The chain is built from TRBV12-5 and TRBJ2-2, with TRBD1 as a possible D gene (5 bases). In germline, CDR1 is LGHNT, CDR2 FRNRAP. The CDR3 has 15 residues. The germline V and J ends were trimmed by 5 bases and 0 bases, with 10 bases remaining between them. CDR3 loop: CASGPDSPNTGELFF. In DNA form, the CDR3 reads TGTGCTAGTGGTCCAGACAGCCCGAACACCGGGGAGCTGTTTTTT.

DNA of the CDR3: TGTGCCAGCAGTTTCACACCGACCTACGAGCAGTACTTC. Amino acids: CASSFTPTYEQYF. The chain links TRBV27 to TRBJ2-7; no clear D gene. The V gene lost 3 bases and the J gene lost 2 bases, with 8 bases spanning the gap. Germline CDR1 reads MNHEY; CDR2 reads SMNVEV (reference sequence). This CDR3 is built from 13 residues.

The chain uses TRBV19 and TRBJ2-5, with 7 bases lining up with TRBD2. The CDR3 spans 12 residues. Germline V gene lookup returns CDR1 LNHDA and CDR2 SQIVND (reference sequence). J gave up 5 bases and V 9 bases, and 6 bases lay outside the gene matches. CDR3 sequence: CASSYGGETQYF. The DNA for the CDR3 is TGTGCCAGCTCCTACGGGGGGGAGACCCAGTACTTC.

The chain links TRBV6-9 to TRBJ1-1; D may be TRBD1 (6 bases). V lost 6 bases to trimming and J lost 5 bases, with 10 bases between them. This CDR3 has 12 amino acids. Germline assignment: CDR1 MNHGY and CDR2 SVAAGI. This CDR3 reads CASRKGGTEAFF. CDR3 bases: TGTGCCAGCAGGAAAGGGGGGACTGAAGCTTTCTTT.

DNA of the CDR3: TGTGCCAGCGGGAACTCCACCCACTACAATGAGCAGTTCTTC. Translated: CASGNSTHYNEQFF. The chain is built from TRBV6-4 and TRBJ2-1; no definite D call. CDR1 MRHNA and CDR2 SNTAGT come from the germline V gene. Trimming stripped 8 bases from V and 3 bases from J, with 14 bases between. This CDR3 region has 14 residues.

This sequence joins TRBV5-1 and TRBJ2-6; 7 nucleotides match TRBD2. V was pared by 7 bases and J by 4 bases, with 14 bases of the junction left unmatched. Germline-derived CDR1 and CDR2 are SGHRS and YFSETQ. The CDR3 contains 17 residues. Here the CDR3 reads CASRSSGGRSGANVLTF. CDR3 sequence (DNA): TGCGCCAGCCGGTCCTCTGGCGGGAGATCCGGGGCCAACGTCCTGACTTTC.

The V gene is TRBV19, the J gene TRBJ2-2; D gene uncertain. Germline-derived CDR1 and CDR2 are LNHDA and SQIVND (reference sequence). This CDR3 spans 14 amino acids. V was pared by 7 bases and J by 1 base, with 10 bases between. The DNA for the CDR3 is TGTGCCAGTACTAAAGGGAAGAACACCGGGGAGCTGTTTTTT. Amino acids: CASTKGKNTGELFF. The full variable domain, its missing parts supplied by reference TRBV19 and TRBJ2-2, is DGGITQSPKYLFRKEGQNVTLSCEQNLNHDAMYWYRQDPGQGLRLIYYSQIVNDFQKGDIAEGYSVSREKKESFPLTVTSAQKNPTAFYLCASTKGKNTGELFFGEGSRLTVL.

The CDR3 region has the DNA TGTGCCACCAGCAGAGGAGCCAGGGGGAGAACAGATACGCAGTATTTT. Protein: CATSRGARGRTDTQYF. This sequence joins TRBV15 and TRBJ2-3, with 7 bases fitting TRBD1. Germline assignment: CDR1 LNHNV and CDR2 YYDKDF (reference sequence). This CDR3 contains 16 residues. Germline trimming cut 1 base from V and 3 bases from J; bases unmatched to any gene: 7.

The V and J genes are TRBV19 and TRBJ2-7; D not certain. The CDR3 is 16 amino acids. V lost 1 base to trimming and J lost 2 bases, with 15 bases between them. Germline lookup yields CDR1 LNHDA and CDR2 SQIVND (reference sequence). CDR3 coding DNA: TGTGCCAGTAGTATAGCGGTGAGAAAAAACGCCTACGAGCAGTACTTC. Protein product: CASSIAVRKNAYEQYF.

The J gene is TRBJ1-1, the V gene TRBV30; D remains unclear. Trimming took off 2 bases at V and 5 bases at J, with 12 bases between the two ends. This CDR3 region has 13 residues. Per the germline V gene, CDR1 is GTSNPN and CDR2 is SVGIG (reference sequence). The CDR3 spells CAWSLRGGTEAFF. The CDR3 DNA follows: TGTGCCTGGAGTCTACGGGGAGGGACTGAAGCTTTCTTT.

The rearrangement links TRBV5-6 to TRBJ2-3, with D possibly TRBD2 on 5 matching bases. Trimming removed 0 bases from V and 5 bases from J, with 7 bases in between. Germline V lookup: CDR1 SGHDT, CDR2 YYEEEE. This CDR3 is built from 13 residues. CDR3 region: CASSLAGEDTQYF. For the CDR3, the DNA is TGTGCCAGCAGCTTGGCCGGGGAAGATACGCAGTATTTT.

The chain employs TRBV6-5 and TRBJ2-7; TRBD2 matches 7 bases. CDR3 size: 15 residues. Germline V CDR1 and CDR2: MNHEY, SVGAGI. Trimming cost V 6 bases and J 5 bases; bases outside gene matches: 13. The DNA for the CDR3 is TGTGCCAGCAGAGGAAGCGCTGTTCGGGGGGACGAGCAGTACTTC. Protein sequence: CASRGSAVRGDEQYF.

This chain links TRBV18 with TRBJ2-3; D is tentatively TRBD1 or TRBD2 (5 bases each). The V end lost 3 bases, the J end lost 2 bases, and 12 bases lay between the germline ends. The CDR3 extends over 15 amino acids. Germline lookup yields CDR1 KGHSH and CDR2 LQKENI. CDR3 sequence: CASSPLGVATDTQYF. The DNA for the CDR3 is TGTGCCAGCTCACCGCTGGGGGTGGCCACAGATACGCAGTATTTT.

This clone was detected once. The V gene is TRBV7-6, the J gene TRBJ2-1, with 10 bases fitting TRBD2. CDR3 size: 14 residues. Trimming removed 5 bases from V and 7 bases from J; junction bases left unmatched: 5. Germline V gives CDR1 SGHVS, CDR2 FNYEAQ. The CDR3: CASSPSGSLNEQFF. CDR3 nucleotide sequence: TGTGCCAGCAGCCCTAGCGGGAGCTTGAATGAGCAGTTCTTC.

The rearrangement uses TRBV7-9 and TRBJ2-1; D gene unclear. This CDR3 has 14 amino acids. V shed 1 base and J shed 8 bases, with 12 bases lying between them. Looked up from germline, CDR1 is SEHNR and CDR2 is FQNEAQ (reference sequence). The CDR3 region has the DNA TGTGCCAGCAGCTTAGGTTTTGTGTTCGATGAGCAGTTCTTC. It specifies CASSLGFVFDEQFF. Supplemented by reference TRBV7-9 and TRBJ2-1, the full variable domain reads DTGVSQNPRHKITKRGQNVTFRCDPISEHNRLYWYRQTLGQGPEFLTYFQNEAQLEKSRLLSDRFSAERPKGSFSTLEIQRTEQGDSAMYLCASSLGFVFDEQFFGPGTRLTVL.

This chain links TRBV6-4 with TRBJ2-1; D remains unclear. CDR1 is MRHNA and CDR2 is SNTAGT in the germline V gene. The CDR3 totals 15 residues. Trimming removed 4 bases at V and 0 bases at J, with 10 bases between. The CDR3: CASSVIPDSYNEQFF. As DNA, the CDR3 is TGTGCCAGCAGTGTGATTCCGGACTCCTACAATGAGCAGTTCTTC.

V and J are TRBV27 and TRBJ2-1; 14 bases are a match to TRBD2. The CDR3 runs to 16 residues. Germline V gene sequence: CDR1 MNHEY, CDR2 SMNVEV (reference sequence). The J segment lost 7 bases and the V segment lost 6 bases, leaving 8 bases of the junction unmatched. CDR3 residues: CASRQGTSGSWNEQFF. The CDR3 nucleotides read TGTGCCAGCAGGCAAGGGACTAGCGGGAGTTGGAATGAGCAGTTCTTC.

DNA for the CDR3: TGCAGCGTTGGAGATGGCTACACCTTC. Translating it yields CSVGDGYTF. V usage is TRBV29-1 and J usage is TRBJ1-2; D call uncertain. CDR1 SQVTM and CDR2 ANQGSEA come from the germline V gene. CDR3 size: 9 residues. Trimming cost V 4 bases and J 6 bases, with 3 bases left between them.

V is TRBV6-6 and J is TRBJ1-1, with D maybe TRBD1 (5 bases). Per the germline V gene, CDR1 is MNHNY and CDR2 is SVGAGI (reference sequence). V was clipped by 6 bases and J by 5 bases, with 13 bases between them. The CDR3 is 13 amino acids. CDR3 bases: TGTGCCAGCAGCCGACGGGGGGATACTGAAGCTTTCTTT. Its translation is CASSRRGDTEAFF.

The V call is TRBV5-1, the J call TRBJ2-1, with 10 positions matching TRBD2. The V segment lost 3 bases and the J segment 6 bases; nucleotides outside the gene matches: 9. In germline, CDR1 is SGHRS, CDR2 YFSETQ. The CDR3 loop spans 16 amino acids. The DNA for the CDR3 is TGCGCCAGCAGCTCGGAGGCCCGACTAGCGGGCAATGAGCAGTTCTTC. It encodes CASSSEARLAGNEQFF.

The chain has TRBV7-2 and TRBJ2-5; unclear D gene. This CDR3 region has 11 residues. CDR1 and CDR2 from the germline V gene are SGHTA and FQGNSA. V was pared by 5 bases and J by 2 bases, with 3 bases between. Here the CDR3 reads CASSVQETQYF. Written as DNA, the CDR3 is TGTGCCAGCAGCGTACAAGAGACCCAGTACTTC.

This clone qualifies as large. CDR3 residues: CASSSPQVDYEQYF. Here the CDR3 DNA reads TGTGCCAGCAGCTCCCCCCAGGTGGACTACGAGCAGTACTTC. This rearrangement joins TRBV7-9 to TRBJ2-7, with D unresolved. The CDR3 totals 14 residues. The V end lost 4 bases, the J end lost 3 bases, and 13 bases lay between the germline ends. Germline V gene lookup returns CDR1 SEHNR and CDR2 FQNEAQ (reference sequence).

A note on this clone: Other DNA sequences in this specimen translate into the identical CDR3. The chain couples TRBV19 to TRBJ2-3; D uncertain. The V and J ends lost 5 bases and 2 bases respectively, with 8 bases between them. This CDR3 comprises 13 residues. CDR1 is LNHDA and CDR2 is SQIVND in the germline V gene (reference sequence). CDR3 loop: CASSWTITDTQYF. The CDR3 region has the DNA TGTGCCAGTAGTTGGACCATCACAGATACGCAGTATTTT.

The chain couples TRBV5-1 to TRBJ2-7; 10 nucleotides agree with TRBD2. Germline loops: CDR1 SGHRS, CDR2 YFSETQ. V lost 4 bases and J lost 3; bases outside the gene matches: 4. The CDR3 is made up of 14 amino acids. The CDR3: CASSRTSGNYEQYF. In nucleotides, the CDR3 is TGCGCCAGCAGCCGGACTAGCGGCAACTACGAGCAGTACTTC.

This chain joins TRBV2 and TRBJ1-5; no clear D gene. The CDR3 is made up of 14 amino acids. Germline CDR1 and CDR2: SNHLY and FYNNEI. Trimming took off 7 bases at V and 0 bases at J, with 10 bases between the two ends. This CDR3 reads CASTLGNSNQPQHF. The CDR3 DNA follows: TGTGCCAGCACTCTAGGTAATAGCAATCAGCCCCAGCATTTT.

The J gene is TRBJ1-1, the V gene TRBV5-4; tentative D call: TRBD1 (6 bases). The CDR3 is 13 amino acids. V was shortened by 5 bases and J by 6 bases, with 14 bases between the two germline ends. The V gene's germline CDR1 is SGHNT and CDR2 YYREEE (reference sequence). Written as DNA, the CDR3 is TGTGCCAGCAGTATGAAGGGGGTCCCTGAAGCTTTCTTT. This sequence encodes CASSMKGVPEAFF.